The clone carrying this T cell receptor beta chain turned up a few times. The CDR3 loop spans 11 amino acids. Germline CDR1 reads MGHRA; CDR2 reads YSYEKL. Trimming took 10 bases from V and 6 from J, leaving 10 bases between them. These data originate in a study of blood T cell repertoires in COVID-19. Study details: Samples taken during acute and convalescent COVID-19 were collected in the United States, Italy and Spain. PBMCs, B-cell-depleted T cells, or T cells were the source of the cDNA or gDNA that made up the material.

Study processing details: Reference gene primers were amplified, and this amplification served to estimate nucleated cell counts. Clones were sequenced by immunoSEQ multiplex PCR, and TCRdb holds only the in-frame ones, with some missing. V, J and clone size reflect that table, while D and trimming were determined from the DNA. The sample yields around 340,000 clones, 89% seen once. The V gene is TRBV4-1, the J gene TRBJ1-5, with D uncertain. This sequence originates from an older woman with COVID-19, enrolled during active disease. Input material: peripheral blood. CDR3 DNA sequence: TGCGCCATCCGAGTTTTTCAGCCCCAGCATTTT. It is translated as CAIRVFQPQHF.